The 16 T cell receptor beta chains below come from one sample, sequenced in a study of blood T cell repertoires in COVID-19 (dated by TCRdb to between 2020 and 2021). Receptor amplification or capture employed the immunoSEQ multiplex PCR assay. Not all clones reach the TCRdb copy of this immuneACCESS table, which keeps in-frame sequences only. Checked studies attribute under half of the gap to unresolved V genes and leave the rest unexplained. Recorded for this sample are around 220,000 clones; around 90% of them occurred a single time. Over 6% of the sample is held by the ten biggest clonotypes. Sample: PBMCs or T cells enriched from blood (not recorded which). The source of these receptors is a woman under 40 with acute COVID-19.

The V gene is TRBV19, the J gene TRBJ2-1, with TRBD2 matching over 14 bases. The germline CDR1 and CDR2 sequences are LNHDA and SQIVND (reference sequence). CDR3 length: 13 residues. The V gene end was trimmed by 7 bases and the J gene end by 14 bases; junction bases not matched to a gene: 7. CDR3 nucleotide sequence: TGTGCCAGTACCCTGGGACTAGCGGGAGAAAAGTTCTTC. Amino acid sequence: CASTLGLAGEKFF.

CDR3 loop: CASSKGQAGESNQPQHF. CDR3 nucleotides: TGTGCCAGTAGTAAAGGCCAGGCGGGGGAGAGCAATCAGCCCCAGCATTTT. This chain links TRBV19 with TRBJ1-5; possible D gene TRBD1, 5 bases. Germline CDR1 LNHDA, CDR2 SQIVND (reference sequence). The V end lost 4 bases, the J end lost 1 base, and 17 bases lay between the germline ends. The CDR3 runs to 17 residues.

This chain links TRBV28 with TRBJ1-1, with 8 bases fitting TRBD1. The germline CDR1 and CDR2 sequences are MDHEN and SYDVKM. Trimming removed 5 bases from V and 6 bases from J; junction bases left unmatched: 8. The CDR3 covers 14 residues. The CDR3 reads CASSPLQGAAEAFF. In nucleotides, the CDR3 is TGTGCCAGCAGTCCCCTTCAGGGGGCGGCTGAAGCTTTCTTT.

This clone showed up just once. V is TRBV5-6 and J is TRBJ1-3, with D uncertain. The CDR3 length is 14 residues. The V end was cut by 4 bases, the J end by 5 bases, with 13 bases between. Per germline, CDR1 SGHDT and CDR2 YYEEEE. The CDR3 spells CASSPSVRRNTIYF. As DNA, the CDR3 is TGTGCCAGCAGCCCTTCGGTGAGGCGAAACACCATATATTTT.

The chain links TRBV7-2 to TRBJ1-3; D is possibly TRBD1 (6 bases). The germline V gene encodes CDR1 SGHTA and CDR2 FQGNSA. With 3 bases removed from V and 4 bases from J, the gap between germline ends came to 13 bases. This CDR3 is 15 amino acids long. This CDR3 reads CASSFHTGIGNTIYF. DNA of the CDR3: TGTGCCAGCAGCTTCCACACAGGGATCGGAAACACCATATATTTT.

The chain joins TRBV24-1 to TRBJ2-1; D uncertain. V lost 6 bases and J 5 bases, leaving 4 bases between the germline ends. The germline gives CDR1 KGHDR, CDR2 SFDVKD. The CDR3 length is 11 residues. CDR3 loop: CATSSHNEQFF. Here the CDR3 DNA reads TGTGCCACCAGTAGCCACAATGAGCAGTTCTTC.

The V call is TRBV28, the J call TRBJ1-5; D possibly corresponds to TRBD1 (6 bases). The CDR3 runs to 16 residues. V shed 1 base and J shed 0 bases, with 10 bases lying between them. CDR1 and CDR2 (germline): MDHEN, SYDVKM. CDR3 nucleotide sequence: TGTGCCAGCAGTTTATTGGGGGCCCCTAGCAATCAGCCCCAGCATTTT. This translates into CASSLLGAPSNQPQHF.

The chain is built from TRBV15 and TRBJ2-2; a possible D gene is TRBD1 (5 bases). The V end was cut by 0 bases, the J end by 1 base, with 6 bases between. This CDR3 has 15 amino acids. Germline V gene data show CDR1 as LNHNV and CDR2 as YYDKDF (reference sequence). The CDR3 DNA is TGTGCCACCAGCAGAGATCAGGGGAACACCGGGGAGCTGTTTTTT. Translation: CATSRDQGNTGELFF.

The rearrangement links TRBV6-2 or TRBV6-3 to TRBJ1-5; 9 bases fit TRBD1. V lost 5 bases to trimming and J lost 3 bases; unmatched junction nucleotides: 8. CDR1 is MNHEY, CDR2 SVGEGT, per germline. The CDR3 consists of 16 residues. The CDR3 nucleotides read TGTGCCAGCAGTATACGAGGACAGGGGTACAATCAGCCCCAGCATTTT. Residues: CASSIRGQGYNQPQHF.

At least ten counts were recorded for this clone. The V gene is TRBV7-3, the J gene TRBJ2-7; tentatively, D is TRBD2 (5 bases). Trimming removed 2 bases from V and 2 bases from J, with 13 bases in between. Germline V gives CDR1 SGHTA, CDR2 FQGTGA. This CDR3 spans 15 amino acids. CDR3 loop: CASSLLSGATYEQYF. CDR3 DNA sequence: TGTGCCAGCAGCTTACTCAGCGGAGCGACCTACGAGCAGTACTTC.

V usage is TRBV28 and J usage is TRBJ1-1, with a possible D match to TRBD1 (5 bases). CDR1 and CDR2 from the germline V gene are MDHEN and SYDVKM. The V and J ends lost 5 bases and 7 bases respectively, with 11 bases between them. This CDR3 spans 12 amino acids. The CDR3 region is CASSLQGLEAFF. As DNA, the CDR3 is TGTGCCAGCAGTCTTCAGGGACTTGAAGCTTTCTTT.

V gene TRBV30 combines with J gene TRBJ2-5, with 10 nucleotides matching TRBD2. Per the germline V gene, CDR1 is GTSNPN and CDR2 is SVGIG (reference sequence). J gave up 5 bases and V 0 bases, and 0 bases lay outside the gene matches. The CDR3 runs to 13 residues. CDR3 DNA sequence: TGTGCCTGGAGTGTAGCGGGGGGGGAGACCCAGTACTTC. This encodes CAWSVAGGETQYF.

V usage is TRBV2 and J usage is TRBJ2-1; D perhaps matches TRBD2 (6 bases). With 11 bases removed from V and 12 bases from J, the gap between germline ends came to 17 bases. The germline V gene has CDR1 SNHLY and CDR2 FYNNEI. This CDR3 comprises 11 residues. The CDR3 nucleotides read TGTGCCTTCGGGTGGGAGGTCTCGCAGTTCTTC. Amino acids: CAFGWEVSQFF.

The chain joins TRBV3-1 (or the pseudogene TRBV3-2) to TRBJ2-1; 9 bases are a match to TRBD2. This CDR3 contains 14 residues. The J segment lost 11 bases and the V segment lost 1 base, leaving 6 bases of the junction unmatched. Germline CDR1 and CDR2: LGHDT and YNNKEL (reference sequence). The CDR3, as DNA: TGTGCCAGCAGCCAAGGGCGGGGGGGCCTAAAGCAGTTCTTC. Translation gives CASSQGRGGLKQFF.

The chain uses TRBV3-1 (or the pseudogene TRBV3-2) and TRBJ1-1; D unclear. CDR1 is LGHDT and CDR2 is YNNKEL in the germline V gene (reference sequence). The CDR3 length is 15 residues. V lost 0 bases to trimming and J lost 1 base, with 9 bases between them. The chain's CDR3 is CASSQDRFTNTEAFF. CDR3 nucleotides: TGTGCCAGCAGCCAAGACAGATTTACGAACACTGAAGCTTTCTTT.

In nucleotides, the CDR3 is TGTGCCAGTAGCCCAGGACAGGGGGGCTATGGCTACACCTTC. This sequence encodes CASSPGQGGYGYTF. The chain recombines TRBV19 with TRBJ1-2, with 10 bases that match TRBD1. This CDR3 comprises 14 residues. After removal of 6 bases from V and 4 bases from J, the junction contained 5 bases not matched to a gene. The germline CDR1 and CDR2 sequences are LNHDA and SQIVND (reference sequence).